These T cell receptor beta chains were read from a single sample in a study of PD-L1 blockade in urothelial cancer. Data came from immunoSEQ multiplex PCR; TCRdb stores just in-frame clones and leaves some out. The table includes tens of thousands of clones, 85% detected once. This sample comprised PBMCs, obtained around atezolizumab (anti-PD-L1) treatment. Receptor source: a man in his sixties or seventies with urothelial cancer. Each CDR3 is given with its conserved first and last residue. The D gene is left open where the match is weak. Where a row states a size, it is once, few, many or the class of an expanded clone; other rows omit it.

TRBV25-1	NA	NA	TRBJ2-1	TGTGCCAGCAATGAACCCGGGAGCGGAAGGAATGAGCAGTTCTTC	CASNEPGSGRNEQFF
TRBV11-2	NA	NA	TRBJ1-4	TGTGCCAGCAGCTCGGGACCCAGGGGAGGGGAAAAACTGTTTTTT	CASSSGPRGGEKLFF
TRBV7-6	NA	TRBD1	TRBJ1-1	TGTGCCAGCAGCTTAGAAGGGGGCGCGAGGACTGAAGCTTTCTTT	CASSLEGGARTEAFF
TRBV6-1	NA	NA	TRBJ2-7	TGTGCCAGCAGTGACTGGAGCTACGAGCAGTACTTC	CASSDWSYEQYF
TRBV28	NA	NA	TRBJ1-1	TGTGCCAGCAGTCCCCTTGGCGCAGGGGACACTGAAGCTTTCTTT	CASSPLGAGDTEAFF
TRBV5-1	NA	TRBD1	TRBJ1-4	TGCGCCAGCAGCGGATCAGGGGGCACAACTAATGAAAAACTGTTTTTT	CASSGSGGTTNEKLFF
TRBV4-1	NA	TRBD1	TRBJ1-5	TGCGCCAGCAGCCAAGGGACAGGAGCGGTCTATCAGCCCCAGCATTTT	CASSQGTGAVYQPQHF
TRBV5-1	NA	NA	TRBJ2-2	TGCGCCAGCAGCTTGTTGGCGGGGGCCAACACCGGGGAGCTGTTTTTT	CASSLLAGANTGELFF
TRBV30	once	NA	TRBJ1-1	TGTGCCTGGATAGAGGAGCCAGCTTTCTTT	CAWIEEPAFF
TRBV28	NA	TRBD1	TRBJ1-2	TGTGCCAGCAGTTGGACAGGGGGCTTGTATGGCTACACCTTC	CASSWTGGLYGYTF
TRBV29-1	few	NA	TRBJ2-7	TGCAGCGTGGAGAGCGGACCACCCCCTTTTGAGCAGTACTTC	CSVESGPPPFEQYF
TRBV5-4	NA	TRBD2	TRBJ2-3	TGTGCCAGCGGGCGAGCGGGAGGGCGCCCAGATACGCAGTATTTT	CASGRAGGRPDTQYF
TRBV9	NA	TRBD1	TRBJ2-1	TGTGCCAGCAGCGGTGGGGACAGGGGTGACAATGAGCAGTTCTTC	CASSGGDRGDNEQFF
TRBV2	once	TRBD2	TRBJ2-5	TGTGCCAGCGGGACTAGCGGGGTTCAAGAGACCCAGTACTTC	CASGTSGVQETQYF
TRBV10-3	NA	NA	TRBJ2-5	TGTGCCATCAGTTCCTCGACTACCCAAGAGACCCAGTACTTC	CAISSSTTQETQYF
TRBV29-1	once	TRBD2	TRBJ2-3	TGCAGCGTGGCCCCGGGGGGGGCCACAGATACGCAGTATTTT	CSVAPGGATDTQYF
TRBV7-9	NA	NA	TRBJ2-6	TGTGCCAGCAGCCCGCTCAGGGGATCCGGGGCCAACGTCCTGACTTTC	CASSPLRGSGANVLTF
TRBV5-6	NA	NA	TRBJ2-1	TGTGCCAGCAGCTCGACAAAGAACAATTACAATGAGCAGTTCTTC	CASSSTKNNYNEQFF
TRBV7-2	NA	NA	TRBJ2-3	TGTGCCAGCAGACGACAGCCGGCTAGCACAGATACGCAGTATTTT	CASRRQPASTDTQYF
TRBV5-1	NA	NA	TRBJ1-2	TGCGCCAGCAGGTTCGACGGGAACTATGGCTACACCTTC	CASRFDGNYGYTF
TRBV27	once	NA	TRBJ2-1	TGTGCCAGCAGTTTATTCGGGGTCAATGAGCAGTTCTTC	CASSLFGVNEQFF
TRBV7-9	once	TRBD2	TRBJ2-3	TGTGCCAGCAGACCGGGGGGAGATACGCAGTATTTT	CASRPGGDTQYF
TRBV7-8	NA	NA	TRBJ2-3	TGTGCCAGCAGCTTAGCGGACAGAGGGCGGGTGAGGTCAGATACGCAGTATTTT	CASSLADRGRVRSDTQYF
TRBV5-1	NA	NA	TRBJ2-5	TGCGCCAGCAGCGGACAGACAGGAGAGACCCAGTACTTC	CASSGQTGETQYF
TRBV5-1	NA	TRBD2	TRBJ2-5	TGCGCCAGCAGCTTGAGAGTAGCGGGAGGAGAGACCCAGTACTTC	CASSLRVAGGETQYF
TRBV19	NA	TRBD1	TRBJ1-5	TGTGCCAGTAGTATTACGGGGACAGATATCAATCAGCCCCAGCATTTT	CASSITGTDINQPQHF
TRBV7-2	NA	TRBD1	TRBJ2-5	TGTGCCAGCAGCTTAGGCAGGGGGCAGGGGACCCAGTACTTC	CASSLGRGQGTQYF
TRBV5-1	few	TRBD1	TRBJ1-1	TGCGCCAGCAGCCTGCGACAGGGTAAAGACACTGAAGCTTTCTTT	CASSLRQGKDTEAFF
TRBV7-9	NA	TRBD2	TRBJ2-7	TGTGCCAGCAGCGTGACTAGCGGGAGATTCCCCTACGAGCAGTACTTC	CASSVTSGRFPYEQYF
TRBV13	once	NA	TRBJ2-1	TGTGCCAGCAGTCCACCCCAGGCAGCGGTTCGGCACAATGAGCAGTTCTTC	CASSPPQAAVRHNEQFF
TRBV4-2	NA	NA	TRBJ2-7	TGTGCCAGCAGCCAAGATCTCACTGGCTACGAGCAGTACTTC	CASSQDLTGYEQYF
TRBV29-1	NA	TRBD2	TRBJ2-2	TGCAGCGCTGGGACTAGCGGGAGTGTAGGCGGGGAGCTGTTTTTT	CSAGTSGSVGGELFF
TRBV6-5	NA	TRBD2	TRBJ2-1	TGTGCCAGCAGAGAGCGGGGCTCCTACAATGAGCAGTTCTTC	CASRERGSYNEQFF
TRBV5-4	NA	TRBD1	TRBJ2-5	TGTGCGACCCAACGGGACAGGGGGGAGACCCAGTACTTC	CATQRDRGETQYF
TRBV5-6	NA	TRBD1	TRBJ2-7	TGTGCCAGCAGCTTGGGGACAGGGCCCTACGAGCAGTACTTC	CASSLGTGPYEQYF
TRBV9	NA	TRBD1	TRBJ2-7	TGTGCCAGCAGCGAAGGGACAGGGCCTTCCTACGAGCAGTACTTC	CASSEGTGPSYEQYF
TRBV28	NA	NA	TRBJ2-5	TGTGCCACCGCCCGGCCCCCAGGGGCATTGGAGACCCAGTACTTC	CATARPPGALETQYF
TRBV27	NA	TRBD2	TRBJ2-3	TGTGCCAGCTGGGAGGGGACCCTCACAGATACGCAGTATTTT	CASWEGTLTDTQYF
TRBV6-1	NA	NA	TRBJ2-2	TGTGCCAGCAGTGCTAGTAGGACCGGGGAGCTGTTTTTT	CASSASRTGELFF
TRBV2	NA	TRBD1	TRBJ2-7	TGTGCCAGCAGTCCCCTTACTACAGGGGGCTACGAGCAGTACTTC	CASSPLTTGGYEQYF
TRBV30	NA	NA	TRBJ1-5	TGTGCCTGGAGTCTGGCATCACGCAATCAGCCCCAGCATTTT	CAWSLASRNQPQHF
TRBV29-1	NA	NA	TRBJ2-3	TGCAGCGTTGATCGTGGGAGATTAGATACGCAGTATTTT	CSVDRGRLDTQYF
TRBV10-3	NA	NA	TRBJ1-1	TGTGCCATCAGTGAGGACAGGATGAACACTGAAGCTTTCTTT	CAISEDRMNTEAFF
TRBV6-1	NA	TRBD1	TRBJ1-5	TGTGCCAGCAGTGAACAGACAGGGGGCAGTCAGCCCCAGCATTTT	CASSEQTGGSQPQHF
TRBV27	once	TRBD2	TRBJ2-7	TGTGCCAGCAGCCTGACTAGCGTGATATACGAGCAGTACTTC	CASSLTSVIYEQYF
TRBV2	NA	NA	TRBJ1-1	TGTGCCAGCAGTGTCGGTAACGCAGGGATGAACACTGAAGCTTTCTTT	CASSVGNAGMNTEAFF
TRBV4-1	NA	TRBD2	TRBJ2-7	TGCGCCAGCAGCTCTCAGCGGGAGAAAGGTTACGAGCAGTACTTC	CASSSQREKGYEQYF
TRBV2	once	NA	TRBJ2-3	TGTGCCAGCAGCGCGGGGAGGAGTACAGATACGCAGTATTTT	CASSAGRSTDTQYF
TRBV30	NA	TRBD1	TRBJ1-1	TGTGCCTGGAGACCCGGGACAGGGAGGTCGGAAGCTTTCTTT	CAWRPGTGRSEAFF
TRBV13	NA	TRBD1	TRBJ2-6	TGTGCCAGCAGCCCCAGGGACAGGGGCTCTGGGGCCAACGTCCTGACTTTC	CASSPRDRGSGANVLTF
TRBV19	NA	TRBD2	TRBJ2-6	TGTGCCAGCCAACAAGCGGGGGGAAACGCCAACGTCCTGACTTTC	CASQQAGGNANVLTF
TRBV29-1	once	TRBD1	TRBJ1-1	TGCACCCTGGGGGACAGGGACACTGAAGCTTTCTTT	CTLGDRDTEAFF
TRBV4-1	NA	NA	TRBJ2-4	TGCGCCAGCAGCCAAGGTGGACTCGGACAGTCAAACATTCAGTACTTC	CASSQGGLGQSNIQYF
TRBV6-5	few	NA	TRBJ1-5	TGTGCCAGCAGTTACTCGGCTAGCCAGCCCCAGCATTTT	CASSYSASQPQHF
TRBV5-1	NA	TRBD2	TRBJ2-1	TGCGCCAGCAGCGGGAGCGGGAGCTCAGATGAGCAGTTCTTC	CASSGSGSSDEQFF
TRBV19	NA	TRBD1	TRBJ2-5	TGTGCCAGTAGTAAGGGGACAGGGGCTAAAGAGACCCAGTACTTC	CASSKGTGAKETQYF
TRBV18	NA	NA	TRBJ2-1	TGTGCCAGCTCACTACCTAACAATGAGCAGTTCTTC	CASSLPNNEQFF
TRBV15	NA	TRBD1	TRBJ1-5	TGTGCCACCAGCAGAGGACAGGGGTTAGCGCAGCCCCAGCATTTT	CATSRGQGLAQPQHF
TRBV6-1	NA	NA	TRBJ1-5	TGTGCCAGCAGTGGTTTTGGGACCCGACTTGGAGGGGATCAGCCCCAGCATTTT	CASSGFGTRLGGDQPQHF
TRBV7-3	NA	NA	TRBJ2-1	TGTGCCAGCAGCTTAATTGGAGGAGGCTACAATGAGCAGTTCTTC	CASSLIGGGYNEQFF